Following are 21 T cell receptor beta chains from one sample sequenced in a study of untreated major depressive disorder. Sequencing used immunoSEQ multiplex PCR; TCRdb keeps in-frame clones, though not all of them. Found here are 15,000 to 20,000 clones, more than 70% of them singletons; the top ten hold roughly 0.82%. Sequenced: CD4+ T cells from PBMCs. These TCRs come from a woman in her thirties in good health.

This sequence joins TRBV11-2 and TRBJ2-7; D might be TRBD2 (6 bases). The length of the CDR3 is 14 residues. Germline CDR1 and CDR2: SGHAT and FQNNGV. The V end was cut by 0 bases, the J end by 3 bases, with 9 bases between. The CDR3 loop is CASSLEGLHYEQYF. CDR3 in DNA: TGTGCCAGCAGCTTAGAGGGACTTCACTACGAGCAGTACTTC. Full variable domain (outside the CDR3, taken from reference TRBV11-2 and TRBJ2-7): EAGVAQSPRYKIIEKRQSVAFWCNPISGHATLYWYQQILGQGPKLLIQFQNNGVVDDSQLPKDRFSAERLKGVDSTLKIQPAKLEDSAVYLCASSLEGLHYEQYFGPGTRLTVT.

The rearrangement joins TRBV7-9 to TRBJ2-7; TRBD1 matches 9 bases. The CDR3 length is 17 residues. Per the germline V gene, CDR1 is SEHNR and CDR2 is FQNEAQ (reference sequence). Trimming removed 7 bases from V and 4 bases from J; junction bases left unmatched: 17. CDR3 sequence reads: CASTPGGQGIGRYEQYF. DNA of the CDR3: TGTGCCAGCACCCCAGGGGGACAGGGAATCGGTCGGTACGAGCAGTACTTC.

The chain combines TRBV29-1 with TRBJ2-1, with TRBD2 matching 9 bases. Looked up from germline, CDR1 is SQVTM and CDR2 is ANQGSEA. The CDR3 sequence is 16 residues long. With V trimmed by 3 bases and J by 2 bases, 8 bases remained unmatched. The CDR3 DNA is TGCAGCGTTGAGAACCTAGCGGGAAGGGCCTACAATGAGCAGTTCTTC. Protein sequence: CSVENLAGRAYNEQFF.

This sequence joins TRBV6-1 and TRBJ2-1, with D perhaps TRBD2 (5 bases). The length of the CDR3 is 14 residues. Trimming shortened V by 7 bases and J by 8 bases, and 18 bases separated the two germline ends. Germline CDR1 and CDR2: MNHNS and SASEGT. The CDR3 sequence is CASTLRTLGHEQFF. Written as DNA, the CDR3 is TGTGCCAGCACCCTGAGGACTCTCGGCCATGAGCAGTTCTTC.

This chain links TRBV7-9 with TRBJ1-2; D perhaps matches TRBD1 (5 bases). CDR1 SEHNR and CDR2 FQNEAQ come from the germline V gene (reference sequence). V dropped 4 bases and J dropped 5 bases, with 11 bases sitting between them. The CDR3 runs 13 residues. The CDR3 nucleotides are TGTGCCAGCAGCTCGCTCCCAGGGTATGGCTACACCTTC. Residues: CASSSLPGYGYTF.

The chain uses TRBV5-1 and TRBJ2-2; 11 positions agree with TRBD2. CDR1 and CDR2 from the germline V gene are SGHRS and YFSETQ. The CDR3 length is 16 residues. V was pared by 4 bases and J by 5 bases, with 7 bases of the junction left unmatched. The chain's CDR3 is CASSVTSGSRTGELFF. The CDR3 DNA reads TGCGCCAGCAGCGTAACTAGCGGGAGTAGGACCGGGGAGCTGTTTTTT. The variable domain in full, completed from reference TRBV5-1 and TRBJ2-2, reads KAGVTQTPRYLIKTRGQQVTLSCSPISGHRSVSWYQQTPGQGLQFLFEYFSETQRNKGNFPGRFSGRQFSNSRSEMNVSTLELGDSALYLCASSVTSGSRTGELFFGEGSRLTVL.

In regard to this clone: One end of the junction fails to match germline, which may point to a read error. CDR3 bases: TGTGCCAGCAGCCTAGCCCACGAGCAGTACTTC. Protein: CASSLAHEQYF. J is TRBJ2-7 and V is TRBV7-2; a possible D gene is TRBD2 (5 bases). Germline loops: CDR1 SGHTA, CDR2 FQGNSA. This CDR3 has 11 residues.

The V and J genes are TRBV5-6 and TRBJ2-3; D might be TRBD1 or TRBD2, each matching 5 bases. The CDR3 totals 16 residues. Germline values: CDR1 SGHDT, CDR2 YYEEEE. The V and J ends lost 1 base and 2 bases respectively, with 14 bases between them. CDR3 DNA: TGTGCCAGCAGCTTGTTGAACAGGAGGATCACAGATACGCAGTATTTT. This translates into CASSLLNRRITDTQYF. The entire variable domain, with the rest obtained from reference TRBV5-6 and TRBJ2-3, is as follows: DAGVTQSPTHLIKTRGQQVTLRCSPKSGHDTVSWYQQALGQGPQFIFQYYEEEERQRGNFPDRFSGHQFPNYSSELNVNALLLGDSALYLCASSLLNRRITDTQYFGPGTRLTVL.

This sequence joins TRBV6-5 and TRBJ1-5; possibly TRBD1 for D (5 bases). V lost 8 bases and J 3 bases, leaving 17 bases between the germline ends. Germline V gene lookup returns CDR1 MNHEY and CDR2 SVGAGI. The CDR3 loop spans 15 amino acids. The CDR3 spells CASRGSFSDNQPQHF. Written as DNA, the CDR3 is TGTGCCAGCCGGGGGTCATTTTCGGACAATCAGCCCCAGCATTTT.

The V gene is TRBV11-3, the J gene TRBJ2-3; D not certain. The V end was cut by 4 bases, the J end by 2 bases, with 7 bases between. The CDR3 is 13 amino acids. Germline loops: CDR1 SGHNT, CDR2 YENEEA. CDR3 residues: CASSSRLTDTQYF. The CDR3 DNA follows: TGTGCCAGCAGCTCCCGGCTCACAGATACGCAGTATTTT.

This sequence joins TRBV27 and TRBJ2-7, with D perhaps TRBD1 or TRBD2 (5 bases each). The CDR3 loop spans 13 amino acids. Germline CDR1 is MNHEY and CDR2 is SMNVEV (reference sequence). V was pared by 3 bases and J by 6 bases, with 12 bases between. The DNA for the CDR3 is TGTGCCAGCAGTTTTTCAGGGACCGCCGAGCAGTACTTC. As protein: CASSFSGTAEQYF.

The V call is TRBV27, the J call TRBJ1-6; D remains ambiguous. The CDR3 length is 18 residues. Per the germline V gene, CDR1 is MNHEY and CDR2 is SMNVEV (reference sequence). The V end was cut by 3 bases, the J end by 3 bases, with 18 bases between. In DNA, the CDR3 is TGTGCCAGCAGTTTTTCCCCGTTGGGTGGGAACTATAATTCACCCCTCCACTTT. Protein sequence: CASSFSPLGGNYNSPLHF.

This sequence joins TRBV30 and TRBJ2-5; possibly TRBD1 for D (6 bases). The CDR3 consists of 15 residues. Germline loops: CDR1 GTSNPN, CDR2 SVGIG (reference sequence). V lost 4 bases and J 4 bases, leaving 19 bases between the germline ends. CDR3 sequence (DNA): TGTGCCTGGAATCCGGGACACCATCGGGGAGAGACCCAGTACTTC. Amino acid sequence: CAWNPGHHRGETQYF.

This clone was seen more than once but under ten times. This chain connects TRBV6-1 to TRBJ1-2; D is perhaps TRBD1 (6 bases). Germline CDR1 MNHNS, CDR2 SASEGT. V was trimmed by 6 bases and J by 2 bases, leaving 10 bases between them. This CDR3 region has 13 residues. As DNA, the CDR3 is TGTGCCAGCAGATTAACAGGGAACTATGGCTACACCTTC. Amino acids: CASRLTGNYGYTF.

This clone was observed a single time. The chain joins TRBV18 to TRBJ2-1; a weak D match, TRBD2 (6 bases). The CDR3 extends over 12 amino acids. Germline loops: CDR1 KGHSH, CDR2 LQKENI. V was pared by 3 bases and J by 10 bases, with 10 bases between. Written as DNA, the CDR3 is TGTGCCAGCTCACCGTTTGGGGGGGAGCAGTTCTTC. Translated: CASSPFGGEQFF. Variable domain in full (rest from reference TRBV18 and TRBJ2-1): NAGVMQNPRHLVRRRGQEARLRCSPMKGHSHVYWYRQLPEEGLKFMVYLQKENIIDESGMPKERFSAEFPKEGPSILRIQQVVRGDSAAYFCASSPFGGEQFFGPGTRLTVL.

This clone came up once. One end of the junction does not line up with germline, which may come from a read error. CDR3 amino acids: CASSNMRGSSEQYF. CDR3 nucleotides: TGTGCCAGCAGCAATATGCGGGGCTCCTCCGAGCAGTACTTC. This rearrangement joins TRBV7-2 to TRBJ2-7; possible D gene TRBD2, 6 bases. The CDR3 extends over 14 amino acids. Germline V gives CDR1 SGHTA, CDR2 FQGNSA. The whole variable domain, filled in from reference TRBV7-2 and TRBJ2-7, reads GAGVSQSPSNKVTEKGKDVELRCDPISGHTALYWYRQSLGQGLEFLIYFQGNSAPDKSGLPSDRFSAERTGGSVSTLTIQRTQQEDSAVYLCASSNMRGSSEQYFGPGTRLTVT.

The chain combines TRBV10-3 with TRBJ2-6; 8 positions match TRBD1. The CDR3 totals 15 residues. Germline lookup yields CDR1 ENHRY and CDR2 SYGVKD. Trimming cost V 10 bases and J 3 bases; bases outside gene matches: 8. As DNA, the CDR3 is TGTGCCACGAGACAGGGGTTGGGTGGGGCCAACGTCCTGACTTTC. Protein sequence: CATRQGLGGANVLTF.

V gene TRBV18 combines with J gene TRBJ1-5; 9 bases are a match to TRBD1. With 5 bases clipped from V and 6 bases from J, the junction kept 8 bases outside the gene matches. Germline CDR1 and CDR2: KGHSH and LQKENI. The CDR3 has 15 residues. Here the CDR3 DNA reads TGTGCCAGCTCAACAGAGGGACAGGGAGGTCAGCCCCAGCATTTT. This translates into CASSTEGQGGQPQHF.

This clone was counted only a few times. The rearrangement joins TRBV20-1 to TRBJ2-3; D is unclear. V lost 4 bases, J lost 2 bases, and 4 bases lay in between. CDR3 length: 11 amino acids. Per the germline V gene, CDR1 is DFQATT and CDR2 is SNEGSKA (reference sequence). CDR3 DNA: TGCAGTGCTAATCCCACAGATACGCAGTATTTT. It translates to CSANPTDTQYF.

This clone appeared a few times. This chain uses TRBV9 with TRBJ2-7; 13 bases map to TRBD2. V lost 4 bases and J lost 5; bases outside the gene matches: 3. CDR3 length equals 14 residues. CDR1 and CDR2 (germline): SGDLS, YYNGEE. Here the CDR3 reads CASSTSGRVHEQYF. The CDR3 coding sequence is TGTGCCAGCAGCACTAGCGGGAGGGTGCACGAGCAGTACTTC. Using reference TRBV9 and TRBJ2-7 for the parts outside the CDR3, the full variable domain is DSGVTQTPKHLITATGQRVTLRCSPRSGDLSVYWYQQSLDQGLQFLIQYYNGEERAKGNILERFSAQQFPDLHSELNLSSLELGDSALYFCASSTSGRVHEQYFGPGTRLTVT.

V is TRBV4-1 and J is TRBJ2-3; D remains ambiguous. V was shortened by 3 bases and J by 0 bases, with 7 bases between the two germline ends. This CDR3 comprises 14 residues. Per germline, CDR1 MGHRA and CDR2 YSYEKL. Here the CDR3 reads CASSHLYSTDTQYF. The CDR3 DNA is TGCGCCAGCAGCCACCTTTATAGCACAGATACGCAGTATTTT.